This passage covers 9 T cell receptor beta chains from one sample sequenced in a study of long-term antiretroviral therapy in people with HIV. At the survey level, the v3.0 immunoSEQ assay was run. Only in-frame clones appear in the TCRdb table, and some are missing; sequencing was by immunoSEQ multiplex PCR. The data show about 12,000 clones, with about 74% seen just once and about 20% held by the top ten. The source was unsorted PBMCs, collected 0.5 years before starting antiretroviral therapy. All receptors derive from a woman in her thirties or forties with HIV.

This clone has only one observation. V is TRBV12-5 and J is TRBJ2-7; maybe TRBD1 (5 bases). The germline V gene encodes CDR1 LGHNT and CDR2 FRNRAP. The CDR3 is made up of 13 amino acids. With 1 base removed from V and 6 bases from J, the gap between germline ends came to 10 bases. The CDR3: CASGLGRGFEQYF. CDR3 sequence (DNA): TGTGCTAGTGGTTTGGGTAGGGGTTTCGAGCAGTACTTC.

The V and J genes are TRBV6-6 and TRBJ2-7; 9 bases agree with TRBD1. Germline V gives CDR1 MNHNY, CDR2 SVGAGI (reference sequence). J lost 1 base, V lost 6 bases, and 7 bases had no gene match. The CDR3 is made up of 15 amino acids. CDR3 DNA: TGTGCCAGCAGCCCGAGACAGGGGGAATCCTACGAGCAGTACTTC. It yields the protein CASSPRQGESYEQYF.

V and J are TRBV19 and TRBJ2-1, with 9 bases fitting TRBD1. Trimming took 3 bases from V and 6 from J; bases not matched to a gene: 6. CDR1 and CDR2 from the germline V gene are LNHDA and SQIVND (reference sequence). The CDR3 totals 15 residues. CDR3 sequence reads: CASSMGTGSRNEQFF. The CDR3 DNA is TGTGCCAGTAGTATGGGGACAGGGTCCCGCAATGAGCAGTTCTTC. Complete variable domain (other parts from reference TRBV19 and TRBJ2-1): DGGITQSPKYLFRKEGQNVTLSCEQNLNHDAMYWYRQDPGQGLRLIYYSQIVNDFQKGDIAEGYSVSREKKESFPLTVTSAQKNPTAFYLCASSMGTGSRNEQFFGPGTRLTVL.

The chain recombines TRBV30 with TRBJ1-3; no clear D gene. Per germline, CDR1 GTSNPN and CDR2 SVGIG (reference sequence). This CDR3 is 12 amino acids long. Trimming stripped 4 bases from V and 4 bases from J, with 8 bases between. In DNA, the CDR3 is TGTGCCTGGATTGGGGTCGGAAACACCATATATTTT. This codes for CAWIGVGNTIYF.

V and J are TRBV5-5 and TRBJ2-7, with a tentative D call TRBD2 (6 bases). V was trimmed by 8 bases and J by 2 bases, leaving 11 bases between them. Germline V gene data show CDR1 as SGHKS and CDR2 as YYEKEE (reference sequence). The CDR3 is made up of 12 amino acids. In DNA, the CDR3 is TGTGCCAGGCCGGGACTGGCCTACGAGCAGTACTTC. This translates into CARPGLAYEQYF.

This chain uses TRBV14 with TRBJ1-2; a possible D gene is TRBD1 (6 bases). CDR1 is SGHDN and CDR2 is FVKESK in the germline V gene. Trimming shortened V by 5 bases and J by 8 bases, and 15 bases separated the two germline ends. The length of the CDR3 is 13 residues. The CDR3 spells CASSKVDRMGYTF. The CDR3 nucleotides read TGTGCCAGCAGCAAGGTCGACAGGATGGGCTACACCTTC.

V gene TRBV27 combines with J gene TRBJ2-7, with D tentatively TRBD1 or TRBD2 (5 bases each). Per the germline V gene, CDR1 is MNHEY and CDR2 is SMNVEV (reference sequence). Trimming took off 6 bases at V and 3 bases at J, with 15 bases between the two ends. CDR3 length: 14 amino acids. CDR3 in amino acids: CASSLTGTNYEQYF. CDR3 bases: TGTGCCAGCAGCTTGACCGGGACCAACTACGAGCAGTACTTC.

The CDR3 reads CAIKWDGDNSPLHF. Here the CDR3 DNA reads TGTGCCATCAAGTGGGACGGCGATAATTCACCCCTCCACTTT. The V and J genes are TRBV10-3 and TRBJ1-6; D might be TRBD1 (5 bases). The CDR3 contains 14 residues. V was cut by 7 bases and J by 5 bases, with 12 bases left in between. CDR1 and CDR2 (germline): ENHRY, SYGVKD.

The CDR3 region has the DNA TGTGCTTCGACAGACGACTACTACGAGCAGTACTTC. Residues: CASTDDYYEQYF. The rearrangement joins TRBV7-9 to TRBJ2-7, with D tentatively TRBD1 or TRBD2 (5 bases each). This CDR3 has 12 amino acids. Germline CDR1 reads SEHNR; CDR2 reads FQNEAQ (reference sequence).